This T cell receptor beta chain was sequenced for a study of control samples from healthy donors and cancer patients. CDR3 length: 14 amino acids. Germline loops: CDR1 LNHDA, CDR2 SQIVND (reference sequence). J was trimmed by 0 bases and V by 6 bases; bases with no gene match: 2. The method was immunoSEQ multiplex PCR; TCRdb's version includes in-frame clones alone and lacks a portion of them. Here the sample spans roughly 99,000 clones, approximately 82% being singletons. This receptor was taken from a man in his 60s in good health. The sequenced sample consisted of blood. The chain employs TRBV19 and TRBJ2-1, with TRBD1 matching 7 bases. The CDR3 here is CASSAGGSYNEQFF. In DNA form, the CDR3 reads TGTGCCAGTAGCGCAGGGGGCTCCTACAATGAGCAGTTCTTC.